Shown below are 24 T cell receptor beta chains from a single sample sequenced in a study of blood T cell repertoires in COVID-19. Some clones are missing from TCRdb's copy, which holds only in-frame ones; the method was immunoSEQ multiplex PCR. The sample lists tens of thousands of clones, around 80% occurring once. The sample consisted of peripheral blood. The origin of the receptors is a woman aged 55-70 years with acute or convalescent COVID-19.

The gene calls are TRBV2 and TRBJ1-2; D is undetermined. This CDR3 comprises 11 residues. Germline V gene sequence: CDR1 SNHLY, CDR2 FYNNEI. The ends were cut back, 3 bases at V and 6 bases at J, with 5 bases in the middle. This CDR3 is CASSDRNGYTF. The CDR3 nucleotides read TGTGCCAGCAGTGACAGAAATGGCTACACCTTC.

The CDR3 loop reads CASSLEGTGSYEQYF. In nucleotides, the CDR3 is TGCGCCAGCAGCTTGGAAGGGACAGGGTCCTACGAGCAGTACTTC. The chain joins TRBV5-1 to TRBJ2-7; 9 bases align to TRBD1. Germline V gene sequence: CDR1 SGHRS, CDR2 YFSETQ. V shed 0 bases, J shed 1 base, and the junction held 2 bases outside the gene matches. The CDR3 is 15 amino acids.

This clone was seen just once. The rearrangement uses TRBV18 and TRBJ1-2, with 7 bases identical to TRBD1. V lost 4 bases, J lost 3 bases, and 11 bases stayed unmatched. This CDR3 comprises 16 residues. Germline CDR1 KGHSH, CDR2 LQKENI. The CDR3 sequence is CASSLSTGSQDYGYTF. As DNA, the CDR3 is TGTGCCAGCTCACTCTCGACAGGGAGTCAGGACTATGGCTACACCTTC.

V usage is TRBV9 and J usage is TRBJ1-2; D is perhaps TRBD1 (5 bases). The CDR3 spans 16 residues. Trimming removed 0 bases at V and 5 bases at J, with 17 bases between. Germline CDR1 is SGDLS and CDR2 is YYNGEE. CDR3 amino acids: CASSVVVTGPPYGYTF. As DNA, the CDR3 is TGTGCCAGCAGCGTAGTAGTCACAGGTCCCCCGTATGGCTACACCTTC.

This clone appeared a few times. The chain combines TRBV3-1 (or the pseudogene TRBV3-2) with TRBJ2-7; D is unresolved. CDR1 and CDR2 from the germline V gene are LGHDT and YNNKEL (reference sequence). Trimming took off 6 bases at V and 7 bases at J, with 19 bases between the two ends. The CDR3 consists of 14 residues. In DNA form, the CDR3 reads TGTGCCAGCAGTCGCGACTCCGGATCTGGGGAGCAGTACTTC. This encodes CASSRDSGSGEQYF.

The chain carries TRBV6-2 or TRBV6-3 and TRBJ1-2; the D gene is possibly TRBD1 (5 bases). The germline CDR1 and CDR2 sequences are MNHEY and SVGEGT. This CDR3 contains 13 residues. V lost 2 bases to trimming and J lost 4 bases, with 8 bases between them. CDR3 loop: CASSYLTVYGYTF. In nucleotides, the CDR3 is TGTGCCAGCAGTTACCTGACAGTCTATGGCTACACCTTC.

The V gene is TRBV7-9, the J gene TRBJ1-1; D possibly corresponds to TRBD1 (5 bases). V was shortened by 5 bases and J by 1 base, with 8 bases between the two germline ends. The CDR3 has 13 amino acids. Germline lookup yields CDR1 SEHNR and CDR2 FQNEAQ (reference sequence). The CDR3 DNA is TGTGCCAGCAGCACTCAGGGGAACACTGAAGCTTTCTTT. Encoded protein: CASSTQGNTEAFF.

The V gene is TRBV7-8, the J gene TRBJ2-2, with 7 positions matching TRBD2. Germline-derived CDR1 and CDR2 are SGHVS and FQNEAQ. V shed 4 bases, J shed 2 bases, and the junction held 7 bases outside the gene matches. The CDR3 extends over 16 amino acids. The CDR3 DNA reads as TGTGCCAGCAGCTCGCAGCTAGCGGTCAACACCGGGGAGCTGTTTTTT. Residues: CASSSQLAVNTGELFF.

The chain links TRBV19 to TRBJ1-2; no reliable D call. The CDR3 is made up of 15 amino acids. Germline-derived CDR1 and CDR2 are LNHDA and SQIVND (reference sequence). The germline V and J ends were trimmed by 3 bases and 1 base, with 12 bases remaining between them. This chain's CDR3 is CASSISTFYNYGYTF. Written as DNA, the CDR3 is TGTGCCAGTAGTATTTCAACATTTTATAACTATGGCTACACCTTC. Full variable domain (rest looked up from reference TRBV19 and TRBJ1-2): DGGITQSPKYLFRKEGQNVTLSCEQNLNHDAMYWYRQDPGQGLRLIYYSQIVNDFQKGDIAEGYSVSREKKESFPLTVTSAQKNPTAFYLCASSISTFYNYGYTFGSGTRLTVV.

CDR3 in amino acids: CASSFLPRESPLHF. The CDR3 DNA is TGTGCCAGCAGTTTCCTACCCAGGGAATCACCCCTCCACTTT. The rearrangement joins TRBV6-5 to TRBJ1-6, with D perhaps matching TRBD1 (5 bases). This CDR3 spans 14 amino acids. Germline V gene data show CDR1 as MNHEY and CDR2 as SVGAGI. The V gene lost 4 bases and the J gene lost 10 bases, with 14 bases spanning the gap.

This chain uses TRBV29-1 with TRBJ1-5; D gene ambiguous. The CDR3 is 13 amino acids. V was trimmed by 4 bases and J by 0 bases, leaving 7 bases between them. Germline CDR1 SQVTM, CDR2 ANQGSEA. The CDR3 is CSVVESSNQPQHF. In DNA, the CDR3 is TGCAGCGTTGTGGAGAGTAGCAATCAGCCCCAGCATTTT.

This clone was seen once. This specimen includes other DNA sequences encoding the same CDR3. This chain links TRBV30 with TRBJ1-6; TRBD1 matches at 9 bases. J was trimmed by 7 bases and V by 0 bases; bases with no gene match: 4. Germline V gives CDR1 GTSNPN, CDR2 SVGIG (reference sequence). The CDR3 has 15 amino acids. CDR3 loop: CAWSVQGARNSPLHF. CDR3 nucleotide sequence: TGTGCCTGGAGTGTACAGGGGGCACGCAATTCACCCCTCCACTTT.

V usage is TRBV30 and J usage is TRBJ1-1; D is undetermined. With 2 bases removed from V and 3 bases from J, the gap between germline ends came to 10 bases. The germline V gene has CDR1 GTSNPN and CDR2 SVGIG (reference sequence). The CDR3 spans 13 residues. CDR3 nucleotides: TGTGCCTGGAGTTTAGTGGTTGACACTGAAGCTTTCTTT. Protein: CAWSLVVDTEAFF.

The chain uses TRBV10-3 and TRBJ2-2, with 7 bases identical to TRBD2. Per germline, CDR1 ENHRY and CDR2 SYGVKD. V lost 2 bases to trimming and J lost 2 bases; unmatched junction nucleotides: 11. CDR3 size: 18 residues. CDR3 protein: CAISESFPSGPNTGELFF. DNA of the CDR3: TGTGCCATCAGTGAGAGCTTCCCTAGCGGACCAAACACCGGGGAGCTGTTTTTT.

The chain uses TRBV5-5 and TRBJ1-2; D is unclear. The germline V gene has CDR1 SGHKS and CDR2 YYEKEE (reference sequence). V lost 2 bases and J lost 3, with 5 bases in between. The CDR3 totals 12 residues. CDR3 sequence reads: CASSLAYYGYTF. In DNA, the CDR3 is TGTGCCAGCAGCTTAGCGTACTATGGCTACACCTTC.

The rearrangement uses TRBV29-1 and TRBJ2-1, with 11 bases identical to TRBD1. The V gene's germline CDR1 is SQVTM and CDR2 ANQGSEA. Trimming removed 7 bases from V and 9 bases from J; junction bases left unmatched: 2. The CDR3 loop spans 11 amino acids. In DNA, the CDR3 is TGCAGCGGGGACAGGGGGGGTGAGCAGTTCTTC. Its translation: CSGDRGGEQFF.

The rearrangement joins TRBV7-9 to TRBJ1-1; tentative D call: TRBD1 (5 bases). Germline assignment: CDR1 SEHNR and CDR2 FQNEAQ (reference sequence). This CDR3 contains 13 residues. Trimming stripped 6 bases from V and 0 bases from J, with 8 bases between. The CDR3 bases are TGTGCCAGCAGTTTACAGGTGAACACTGAAGCTTTCTTT. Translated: CASSLQVNTEAFF. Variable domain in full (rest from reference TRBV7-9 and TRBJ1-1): DTGVSQNPRHKITKRGQNVTFRCDPISEHNRLYWYRQTLGQGPEFLTYFQNEAQLEKSRLLSDRFSAERPKGSFSTLEIQRTEQGDSAMYLCASSLQVNTEAFFGQGTRLTVV.

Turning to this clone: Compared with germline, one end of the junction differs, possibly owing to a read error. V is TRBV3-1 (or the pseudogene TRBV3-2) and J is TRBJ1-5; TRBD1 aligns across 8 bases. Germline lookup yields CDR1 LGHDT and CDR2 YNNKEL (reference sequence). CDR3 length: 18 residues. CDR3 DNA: TGTGCCAGCAGCCAAGTGCCCAGGGGGCTCGGTCTCAATGAGCCCCAGCATTTT. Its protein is CASSQVPRGLGLNEPQHF.

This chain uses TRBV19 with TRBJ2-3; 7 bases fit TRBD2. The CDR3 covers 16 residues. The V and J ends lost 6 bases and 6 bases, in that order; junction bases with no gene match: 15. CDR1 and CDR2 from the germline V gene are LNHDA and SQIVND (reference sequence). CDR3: CASSVLAEGPGDTQYF. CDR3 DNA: TGTGCCAGTAGCGTTCTAGCGGAGGGCCCGGGGGATACGCAGTATTTT.

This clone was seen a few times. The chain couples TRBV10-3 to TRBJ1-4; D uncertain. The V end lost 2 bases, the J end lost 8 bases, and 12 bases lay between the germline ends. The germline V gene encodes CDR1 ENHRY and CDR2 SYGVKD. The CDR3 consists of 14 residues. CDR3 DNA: TGTGCCATCAGTGAGCTAGGCTCAAGGGAAAAACTGTTTTTT. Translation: CAISELGSREKLFF.

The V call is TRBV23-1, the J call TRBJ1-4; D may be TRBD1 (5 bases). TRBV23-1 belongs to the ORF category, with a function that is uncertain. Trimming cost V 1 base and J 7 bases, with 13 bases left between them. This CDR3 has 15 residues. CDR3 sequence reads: CASSQWGGFGEKLFF. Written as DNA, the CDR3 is TGCGCCAGCAGTCAATGGGGGGGATTCGGTGAAAAACTGTTTTTT.

The CDR3 reads CASSHTHGLAGGLNTGELFF. CDR3 DNA sequence: TGTGCCAGCAGCCACACCCACGGACTAGCGGGGGGGCTGAACACCGGGGAGCTGTTTTTT. The V call is TRBV3-1 (or the pseudogene TRBV3-2), the J call TRBJ2-2; 15 nucleotides match TRBD2. The CDR3 length is 20 residues. Germline CDR1 reads LGHDT; CDR2 reads YNNKEL (reference sequence). The V and J ends lost 3 bases and 1 base, in that order; junction bases with no gene match: 9.

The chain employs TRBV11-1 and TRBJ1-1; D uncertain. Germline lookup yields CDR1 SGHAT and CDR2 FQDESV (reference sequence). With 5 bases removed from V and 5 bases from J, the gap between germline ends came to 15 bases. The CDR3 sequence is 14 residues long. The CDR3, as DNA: TGTGCCAGCAGCGGCGAGCGGGAAGGGACTGAAGCTTTCTTT. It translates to CASSGEREGTEAFF.

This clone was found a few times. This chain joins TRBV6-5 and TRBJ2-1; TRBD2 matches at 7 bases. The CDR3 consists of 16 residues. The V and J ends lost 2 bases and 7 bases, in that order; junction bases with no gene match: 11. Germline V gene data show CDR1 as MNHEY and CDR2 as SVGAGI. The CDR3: CASSYGSGTPRNEQFF. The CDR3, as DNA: TGTGCCAGCAGTTACGGAAGCGGGACCCCACGGAATGAGCAGTTCTTC.